The 23 T cell receptor beta chains listed next were all sequenced from one sample in a study of blood T cell repertoires in COVID-19. Measured with immunoSEQ multiplex PCR; TCRdb has only the in-frame clones, and not every one. The data contain about 280,000 clones, roughly four fifths of them singletons. The sequencing sample was made of PBMCs or T cells enriched from blood (not recorded which). Source of these receptors: a middle-aged man who had been exposed to COVID-19.

This clone appeared a single time. The chain joins TRBV3-1 (or the pseudogene TRBV3-2) to TRBJ2-5; TRBD1 might be the D (6 bases). Trimming removed 1 base at V and 7 bases at J, with 13 bases between. The germline CDR1 and CDR2 sequences are LGHDT and YNNKEL (reference sequence). This CDR3 region has 14 residues. The CDR3: CASSQGTAPGTQYF. The CDR3 DNA reads TGTGCCAGCAGCCAAGGGACAGCCCCAGGGACCCAGTACTTC.

V and J are TRBV3-1 (or the pseudogene TRBV3-2) and TRBJ2-1; D might be TRBD1 (6 bases). Germline V gives CDR1 LGHDT, CDR2 YNNKEL (reference sequence). Between the trimmed V and J ends, which lost 1 base and 0 bases, there was a span of 13 bases. The CDR3 runs to 17 residues. The CDR3 region has the DNA TGTGCCAGCAGCCAAGCCTACAGGGTAAGCTCCTACAATGAGCAGTTCTTC. Amino acids: CASSQAYRVSSYNEQFF.

The gene calls are TRBV6-1 and TRBJ2-1; 8 positions match TRBD1. Looked up from germline, CDR1 is MNHNS and CDR2 is SASEGT. This CDR3 has 16 residues. V was clipped by 2 bases and J by 4 bases; unmatched bases: 7. The DNA of the CDR3 is TGTGCCAGCAGTGAACAGGGGGCCCTAGGGTACAATGAGCAGTTCTTC. Translated: CASSEQGALGYNEQFF.

The chain carries TRBV6-5 and TRBJ2-7, with 7 nucleotides matching TRBD2. The trim removed 8 bases at V and 3 bases at J, leaving 7 bases unmatched. The CDR3 is made up of 13 amino acids. Germline values: CDR1 MNHEY, CDR2 SVGAGI. CDR3: CASGLAADYEQYF. The CDR3 DNA is TGTGCCAGCGGGCTAGCGGCAGACTACGAGCAGTACTTC.

The CDR3 here is CASSPTGGRYEQYF. DNA for the CDR3: TGTGCCAGCAGTCCCACAGGGGGACGGTACGAGCAGTACTTC. The chain has TRBV28 and TRBJ2-7; 8 bases agree with TRBD1. Looked up from germline, CDR1 is MDHEN and CDR2 is SYDVKM. V was pared by 5 bases and J by 4 bases, with 7 bases of the junction left unmatched. This CDR3 has 14 amino acids.

This chain uses TRBV6-5 with TRBJ1-6; 11 bases line up with TRBD1. V was clipped by 8 bases and J by 9 bases; unmatched bases: 6. This CDR3 has 14 amino acids. Germline lookup yields CDR1 MNHEY and CDR2 SVGAGI. CDR3 amino acids: CASGQGQGVSPLHF. The CDR3 bases are TGTGCCAGCGGGCAGGGACAGGGGGTTTCACCCCTCCACTTT.

This clone was counted between two and nine times. The rearrangement uses TRBV5-1 and TRBJ2-5, with TRBD2 matching 8 bases. V lost 3 bases to trimming and J lost 2 bases; unmatched junction nucleotides: 9. Germline CDR1 is SGHRS and CDR2 is YFSETQ. The CDR3 runs to 16 residues. The DNA for the CDR3 is TGCGCCAGCAGCTATAGCGGGGAGCCCGCGCAAGAGACCCAGTACTTC. This gives the protein CASSYSGEPAQETQYF.

V usage is TRBV12-5 and J usage is TRBJ1-1; D perhaps matches TRBD1 (6 bases). The CDR3 is made up of 17 amino acids. Trimming took off 2 bases at V and 8 bases at J, with 24 bases between the two ends. CDR1 LGHNT and CDR2 FRNRAP come from the germline V gene. The CDR3 bases are TGTGCTAGTGGTTTGATCCCTGCCCTACGAGACAGGACAGAAGCTTTCTTT. It yields the protein CASGLIPALRDRTEAFF.

V gene TRBV3-1 (or the pseudogene TRBV3-2) combines with J gene TRBJ2-5, with 7 nucleotides matching TRBD2. The CDR3 spans 15 residues. Looked up from germline, CDR1 is LGHDT and CDR2 is YNNKEL (reference sequence). V shed 0 bases, J shed 4 bases, and the junction held 5 bases outside the gene matches. CDR3: CASSQDGGSLETQYF. DNA of the CDR3: TGTGCCAGCAGCCAAGATGGCGGGAGTTTAGAGACCCAGTACTTC.

This clone has more than one count but fewer than ten. The rearrangement links TRBV2 to TRBJ2-3; D not certain. Germline V gives CDR1 SNHLY, CDR2 FYNNEI. This CDR3 has 12 residues. In DNA, the CDR3 is TGTTCCGAGAAGGAGCCACCAGATACGCAGTATTTT. Translating gives CSEKEPPDTQYF.

J is TRBJ2-5 and V is TRBV7-8; TRBD2 might be the D (5 bases). Germline V gene lookup returns CDR1 SGHVS and CDR2 FQNEAQ. Trimming removed 2 bases from V and 1 base from J, with 11 bases in between. The CDR3 has 15 residues. This CDR3 is CASSLYERPQETQYF. In DNA form, the CDR3 reads TGTGCCAGCAGCTTATACGAGCGGCCCCAAGAGACCCAGTACTTC.

The table lists this clone with many counts. The rearrangement links TRBV30 to TRBJ1-1; 12 nucleotides align to TRBD1. There are 15 residues in the CDR3. Germline V gene lookup returns CDR1 GTSNPN and CDR2 SVGIG (reference sequence). Unmatched junction bases numbered 8, after V lost 4 bases and J lost 5 bases. CDR3 sequence: CAWTRDRGLGTEAFF. CDR3 DNA: TGTGCCTGGACCCGGGACAGGGGGCTGGGGACTGAAGCTTTCTTT.

The rearrangement links TRBV6-5 to TRBJ1-2; D is ambiguous. There are 11 residues in the CDR3. Germline-derived CDR1 and CDR2 are MNHEY and SVGAGI. The ends were cut back, 11 bases at V and 6 bases at J, with 13 bases in the middle. The CDR3: CAGRNGDGYTF. CDR3 nucleotides: TGTGCCGGGAGGAATGGGGATGGCTACACCTTC.

V usage is TRBV5-1 and J usage is TRBJ2-1; 9 positions agree with TRBD2. This CDR3 contains 15 residues. With 2 bases clipped from V and 8 bases from J, the junction kept 8 bases outside the gene matches. The germline V gene has CDR1 SGHRS and CDR2 YFSETQ. In DNA, the CDR3 is TGCGCCAGCAGCTTACAAGCGGGAGGTATAGATGAGCAGTTCTTC. This sequence encodes CASSLQAGGIDEQFF.

The chain couples TRBV6-5 to TRBJ1-5; D gene unclear. Per germline, CDR1 MNHEY and CDR2 SVGAGI. The ends were cut back, 7 bases at V and 2 bases at J, with 12 bases in the middle. CDR3 length: 14 residues. The CDR3 loop reads CASTPLPGNQPQHF. The CDR3 DNA reads TGTGCCAGCACCCCCCTTCCGGGCAATCAGCCCCAGCATTTT.

V gene TRBV7-2 combines with J gene TRBJ1-2; no firm D call. V lost 2 bases and J 0 bases, leaving 7 bases between the germline ends. Per germline, CDR1 SGHTA and CDR2 FQGNSA. The length of the CDR3 is 14 residues. The CDR3 coding sequence is TGTGCCAGCAGCTTATATGACACTAACTATGGCTACACCTTC. Translating it yields CASSLYDTNYGYTF. Full variable domain (remainder filled in from reference TRBV7-2 and TRBJ1-2): GAGVSQSPSNKVTEKGKDVELRCDPISGHTALYWYRQSLGQGLEFLIYFQGNSAPDKSGLPSDRFSAERTGGSVSTLTIQRTQQEDSAVYLCASSLYDTNYGYTFGSGTRLTVV.

This clone has a single count. The chain links TRBV30 to TRBJ2-1; TRBD2 might be the D (6 bases). V lost 1 base, J lost 8 bases, and 21 bases lay in between. CDR3 length: 16 amino acids. CDR1 is GTSNPN and CDR2 is SVGIG in the germline V gene (reference sequence). Written as DNA, the CDR3 is TGTGCCTGGAGTGGCCTCGGGAGCGGTCGACGCGATGAGCAGTTCTTC. Its protein is CAWSGLGSGRRDEQFF. Combining the CDR3 with reference TRBV30 and TRBJ2-1 gives the whole variable domain SQTIHQWPATLVQPVGSPLSLECTVEGTSNPNLYWYRQAAGRGLQLLFYSVGIGQISSEVPQNLSASRPQDRQFILSSKKLLLSDSGFYLCAWSGLGSGRRDEQFFGPGTRLTVL.

The chain has TRBV24-1 and TRBJ2-3, with TRBD1 identical over 8 bases. The CDR3 spans 15 residues. V lost 10 bases and J lost 6; bases outside the gene matches: 14. Germline CDR1 and CDR2: KGHDR and SFDVKD. The CDR3 protein is CATGQGGFFSDTQYF. The CDR3 nucleotides are TGTGCCACTGGACAGGGTGGTTTTTTTTCGGATACGCAGTATTTT.

The chain couples TRBV25-1 to TRBJ2-2, with D possibly TRBD2 on 6 matching bases. Trimming took 5 bases from V and 2 from J, leaving 18 bases between them. Looked up from germline, CDR1 is MGHDK and CDR2 is SYGVNS. CDR3 length equals 17 residues. Here the CDR3 reads CASSNFVGLLNTGELFF. The CDR3 DNA reads as TGTGCCAGCAGTAATTTCGTAGGACTATTAAACACCGGGGAGCTGTTTTTT.

This clone was observed a few times. For the CDR3, the DNA is TGTGCCAGTAGTATAGGGCCCCGGGGGACCGCTTCGAAGCAGTTCTTC. Protein product: CASSIGPRGTASKQFF. This chain joins TRBV19 and TRBJ2-1; D possibly corresponds to TRBD2 (6 bases). In germline, CDR1 is LNHDA, CDR2 SQIVND (reference sequence). This CDR3 is built from 16 residues. The V and J ends lost 1 base and 11 bases respectively, with 21 bases between them.

The chain has TRBV28 and TRBJ1-1, with D unclear. The germline CDR1 and CDR2 sequences are MDHEN and SYDVKM. The V gene lost 10 bases and the J gene lost 6 bases, with 15 bases spanning the gap. This CDR3 region has 12 residues. The CDR3 is CATVPGLAEAFF. In nucleotides, the CDR3 is TGTGCCACCGTACCGGGGTTAGCTGAAGCTTTCTTT.

Written as DNA, the CDR3 is TGTGCCAGCAGCTTTCGTTTTCATTCCGGGGGAGTTGCCAAAAACATTCAGTACTTC. Translated, it gives CASSFRFHSGGVAKNIQYF. The rearrangement links TRBV7-9 to TRBJ2-4, with D possibly TRBD2 on 6 matching bases. Germline lookup yields CDR1 SEHNR and CDR2 FQNEAQ (reference sequence). The CDR3 loop spans 19 amino acids. The ends were cut back, 3 bases at V and 1 base at J, with 22 bases in the middle.

A single count supports this clone. V is TRBV27 and J is TRBJ2-4, with D maybe TRBD1 (6 bases). There are 15 residues in the CDR3. Trimming cost V 6 bases and J 4 bases, with 16 bases left between them. Germline V CDR1 and CDR2: MNHEY, SMNVEV (reference sequence). Written as DNA, the CDR3 is TGTGCCAGCAGGAACACAGGGTGGCCTAAAAACATTCAGTACTTC. The encoded protein is CASRNTGWPKNIQYF.